One and the same sample provided the 27 T cell receptor beta chains below, sequenced in a study of T cells after yellow fever vaccination. TCRdb fed the 5' RACE reads into MiXCR, producing one record per CDR3 protein. The table has a few hundred thousand distinct CDR3 sequences, around 7% seen once; the top ten hold roughly a sixth. The sample here was PBMCs, taken roughly 46 days after the first yellow fever vaccination. These TCRs come from a man aged 18 to 35 who received the YFV17D yellow fever vaccine.

The V gene is TRBV6-1, the J gene TRBJ2-7; a weak D match, TRBD2 (5 bases). V lost 6 bases and J lost 8, with 20 bases in between. From germline, CDR1 is MNHNS and CDR2 SASEGT. CDR3 size: 14 residues. CDR3 in amino acids: CASRDPLVRRKQYF. CDR3 coding DNA: TGTGCCAGCAGGGACCCACTAGTGCGGAGAAAGCAGTACTTC.

This clonotype was recorded at least ten times. J is TRBJ2-1 and V is TRBV6-5, with 11 bases that match TRBD2. CDR3 length equals 12 residues. V gave up 6 bases and J gave up 10 bases; unmatched junction bases: 2. Germline V gene lookup returns CDR1 MNHEY and CDR2 SVGAGI. CDR3 in amino acids: CASRSSGGEQFF. The CDR3 DNA sequence: TGTGCCAGCAGGTCTAGCGGGGGGGAGCAGTTCTTC.

In this sample, this clonotype turned up a few times. The V gene is TRBV6-2 or TRBV6-3, the J gene TRBJ2-3; D perhaps matches TRBD1 (5 bases). Germline V gene data show CDR1 as MNHEY and CDR2 as SVGEGT. Trimming removed 7 bases from V and 0 bases from J, with 8 bases in between. CDR3 length: 13 amino acids. The CDR3 bases are TGTGCCAGCAATGCAGGGAGCACAGATACGCAGTATTTT. Its protein is CASNAGSTDTQYF.

This chain links TRBV11-3 with TRBJ2-3; tentative D call: TRBD2 (5 bases). CDR3 length: 15 amino acids. Trimming removed 5 bases from V and 4 bases from J, with 16 bases in between. Germline values: CDR1 SGHNT, CDR2 YENEEA. The CDR3 reads CASSAFGGGADTQYF. The CDR3 DNA is TGTGCCAGCAGCGCATTCGGAGGCGGTGCAGATACGCAGTATTTT. Full variable domain (missing parts from reference TRBV11-3 and TRBJ2-3): EAGVVQSPRYKIIEKKQPVAFWCNPISGHNTLYWYLQNLGQGPELLIRYENEEAVDDSQLPKDRFSAERLKGVDSTLKIQPAELGDSAVYLCASSAFGGGADTQYFGPGTRLTVL.

The chain is built from TRBV27 and TRBJ2-7, with 11 bases aligning to TRBD1. Germline CDR1 reads MNHEY; CDR2 reads SMNVEV (reference sequence). The junction had 3 bases not matched to a gene; V was cut back by 8 bases and J by 3 bases. The CDR3 is made up of 13 amino acids. The CDR3 protein is CASGTGGNYEQYV. The CDR3, as DNA: TGTGCCAGCGGGACAGGGGGTAACTACGAGCAGTACGTC.

V usage is TRBV5-1 and J usage is TRBJ2-3, with a possible D match to TRBD1 (6 bases). This CDR3 is 13 amino acids long. V lost 4 bases, J lost 6 bases, and 12 bases lay in between. Per germline, CDR1 SGHRS and CDR2 YFSETQ. CDR3: CASSPPGVDTQYF. The DNA for the CDR3 is TGCGCCAGCAGCCCCCCAGGGGTCGATACGCAGTATTTT.

This clonotype was counted a few times. The rearrangement joins TRBV6-5 to TRBJ2-1; 15 bases fit TRBD2. J lost 12 bases, V lost 2 bases, and 5 bases had no gene match. CDR1 is MNHEY, CDR2 SVGAGI, per germline. The CDR3 is made up of 15 amino acids. The CDR3 DNA is TGTGCCAGCAGTTACCGGACTAGCGGGGGGGCGATGCAGTTCTTC. Translating it yields CASSYRTSGGAMQFF.

There are a few counts of this clonotype. V usage is TRBV2 and J usage is TRBJ2-2; weak D call: TRBD1 (6 bases). V gave up 6 bases and J gave up 3 bases, with 11 bases separating them. CDR3 length: 14 residues. Germline CDR1 and CDR2: SNHLY and FYNNEI. This CDR3 is CASSWTDYTGELFF. DNA for the CDR3: TGTGCCAGCAGCTGGACAGACTACACCGGGGAGCTGTTTTTT.

This clonotype was seen only once. The CDR3 end shows no conserved phenylalanine or tryptophan, and so a read error is likely. The V call is TRBV20-1, the J call TRBJ2-4, with 11 bases aligning to TRBD2. Trimming removed 5 bases from V and 1 base from J; junction bases left unmatched: 4. In germline, CDR1 is DFQATT, CDR2 SNEGSKA (reference sequence). This CDR3 has 15 amino acids. CDR3 nucleotides: TGCAGTGCTTGTAGCGGGGGGGACGCCAAAAACATTCAGTACTAC. It yields the protein CSACSGGDAKNIQYY.

The sample holds a few counts of this clonotype. The chain combines TRBV6-1 with TRBJ2-1; D may be TRBD1 or TRBD2 (6 bases each). The CDR3 is 14 amino acids. Germline V CDR1 and CDR2: MNHNS, SASEGT. Trimming took off 7 bases at V and 8 bases at J, with 18 bases between the two ends. In nucleotides, the CDR3 is TGTGCCAGCATCTCCAGAGGAAGGGGGGATGAGCAGTTCTTC. Residues: CASISRGRGDEQFF.

This clonotype has only a few counts. V and J are TRBV6-4 and TRBJ2-4; D might be TRBD1 or TRBD2, each matching 5 bases. The CDR3 consists of 11 residues. Germline-derived CDR1 and CDR2 are MRHNA and SNTAGT. The V gene lost 11 bases and the J gene lost 5 bases, with 10 bases spanning the gap. The CDR3: CAGTYQNIQYF. The DNA of the CDR3 is TGTGCCGGGACGTACCAAAACATTCAGTACTTC.

The J gene is TRBJ2-7, the V gene TRBV20-1; 9 bases agree with TRBD1. The germline V gene encodes CDR1 DFQATT and CDR2 SNEGSKA (reference sequence). The V and J ends lost 2 bases and 3 bases, in that order; junction bases with no gene match: 8. The CDR3 loop spans 15 amino acids. CDR3 nucleotide sequence: TGCAGTGCTAGAAATCCGACAGGGGGAAACTACGAGCAGTACTTC. Translating it yields CSARNPTGGNYEQYF.

This clonotype has at least ten counts. The gene calls are TRBV6-5 and TRBJ2-7; 13 nucleotides align to TRBD2. Germline values: CDR1 MNHEY, CDR2 SVGAGI. V gave up 4 bases and J gave up 4 bases; unmatched junction bases: 4. The CDR3 is made up of 15 amino acids. The CDR3 protein is CASSFRTSGGYEQYF. In nucleotides, the CDR3 is TGTGCCAGCAGTTTTAGGACTAGCGGGGGTTACGAGCAGTACTTC.

This clonotype was detected a few times. This sequence joins TRBV5-1 and TRBJ1-5, with 8 bases fitting TRBD1. The CDR3 is made up of 15 amino acids. V dropped 5 bases and J dropped 7; count of bases not matched to a gene: 11. Germline values: CDR1 SGHRS, CDR2 YFSETQ. The CDR3 sequence: CASSLMTGEGQPQHF. The CDR3 DNA is TGCGCCAGCAGTCTCATGACAGGGGAAGGCCAGCCCCAGCATTTT. Full variable domain (missing parts from reference TRBV5-1 and TRBJ1-5): KAGVTQTPRYLIKTRGQQVTLSCSPISGHRSVSWYQQTPGQGLQFLFEYFSETQRNKGNFPGRFSGRQFSNSRSEMNVSTLELGDSALYLCASSLMTGEGQPQHFGDGTRLSIL.

This clonotype was seen a handful of times. V gene TRBV7-2 combines with J gene TRBJ1-1; TRBD1 matches 10 bases. Germline V gives CDR1 SGHTA, CDR2 FQGNSA. V lost 5 bases, J lost 7 bases, and 7 bases stayed unmatched. This CDR3 contains 14 residues. The CDR3 here is CASSRRTGGSEAFF. As DNA, the CDR3 is TGTGCCAGCAGCCGCCGGACAGGGGGGAGTGAAGCTTTCTTT.

The rearrangement uses TRBV29-1 and TRBJ2-3, with D possibly matching TRBD1 (6 bases). This CDR3 spans 16 amino acids. V was pared by 7 bases and J by 2 bases, with 22 bases between. Looked up from germline, CDR1 is SQVTM and CDR2 is ANQGSEA. The CDR3 sequence: CSAGRPDSRVTDTQYF. The CDR3 DNA reads TGCAGCGCCGGACGCCCGGACAGTCGCGTCACAGATACGCAGTATTTT.

V and J are TRBV20-1 and TRBJ2-6, with 8 bases lining up with TRBD1. CDR1 is DFQATT, CDR2 SNEGSKA, per germline (reference sequence). CDR3 length: 15 amino acids. The V segment lost 5 bases and the J segment 0 bases; nucleotides outside the gene matches: 3. CDR3: CSARDRNSGANVLTF. The CDR3 DNA reads as TGCAGTGCTCGGGACAGGAACTCTGGGGCCAACGTCCTGACTTTC.

The chain combines TRBV5-1 with TRBJ2-3; 12 bases map to TRBD1. The CDR3 has 15 residues. Germline CDR1 reads SGHRS; CDR2 reads YFSETQ. V gave up 4 bases and J gave up 5 bases; unmatched junction bases: 5. This CDR3 is CASSAGQGAGDTQYF. CDR3 nucleotides: TGCGCCAGCAGCGCGGGACAGGGGGCTGGAGATACGCAGTATTTT. The entire variable domain, with the rest obtained from reference TRBV5-1 and TRBJ2-3, is as follows: KAGVTQTPRYLIKTRGQQVTLSCSPISGHRSVSWYQQTPGQGLQFLFEYFSETQRNKGNFPGRFSGRQFSNSRSEMNVSTLELGDSALYLCASSAGQGAGDTQYFGPGTRLTVL.

This clonotype was counted many times. The chain recombines TRBV5-1 with TRBJ2-5, with D uncertain. Germline CDR1 is SGHRS and CDR2 is YFSETQ. The CDR3 runs 11 residues. The V gene lost 4 bases and the J gene lost 3 bases, with 4 bases spanning the gap. CDR3 sequence reads: CASSDKETQYF. CDR3 nucleotides: TGCGCCAGCAGCGACAAAGAGACCCAGTACTTC.

This clonotype turned up a few times. The J gene is TRBJ1-6, the V gene TRBV5-1, with D unclear. Trimming removed 1 base from V and 5 bases from J, with 10 bases in between. Germline V gene data show CDR1 as SGHRS and CDR2 as YFSETQ. The CDR3 sequence is 15 residues long. The CDR3 region has the DNA TGCGCCAGCAGCTTGTCGGCAGTAAATAATTCACCCCTCCACTTT. Amino acids: CASSLSAVNNSPLHF.

The genes are TRBV20-1 and TRBJ1-1; a possible D gene is TRBD1 (6 bases). The CDR3 totals 13 residues. The germline CDR1 and CDR2 sequences are DFQATT and SNEGSKA (reference sequence). V lost 6 bases to trimming and J lost 1 base, with 12 bases between them. The CDR3, as DNA: TGCAGTGCAGGGGGACACCAGAACACTGAAGCTTTCTTT. Amino acids: CSAGGHQNTEAFF.

This clonotype was counted only a few times. The rearrangement uses TRBV6-1 and TRBJ1-6, with 7 bases that match TRBD1. Per germline, CDR1 MNHNS and CDR2 SASEGT. V dropped 5 bases and J dropped 7; count of bases not matched to a gene: 8. The CDR3 totals 15 residues. The CDR3 protein is CASSIIGTDNSPLHF. CDR3 sequence (DNA): TGTGCCAGCAGTATTATCGGGACAGACAATTCACCCCTCCACTTT.

V usage is TRBV7-6 and J usage is TRBJ2-5, with 7 nucleotides matching TRBD1. The germline gives CDR1 SGHVS, CDR2 FNYEAQ. V shed 5 bases and J 5 bases; nucleotides not matched to a gene: 11. This CDR3 has 15 amino acids. The CDR3 DNA reads TGTGCCAGCAGCGCCCGGGACAGTAAATACGAGACCCAGTACTTC. Its protein product is CASSARDSKYETQYF.

This clonotype was observed a handful of times. The rearrangement joins TRBV16 to TRBJ1-5; 8 bases agree with TRBD1. This CDR3 comprises 16 residues. CDR1 and CDR2 from the germline V gene are KGHSY and FQNENV. Germline trimming cut 4 bases from V and 2 bases from J; bases unmatched to any gene: 7. CDR3: CASSLFRTGRNQPQHF. The DNA of the CDR3 is TGTGCCAGCAGCCTATTTAGGACAGGGCGCAATCAGCCCCAGCATTTT.

This clonotype showed up many times. CDR3 residues: CSASNAAGTGSTDTQYF. The CDR3 nucleotides read TGCAGTGCTAGCAACGCCGCCGGGACAGGGTCAACAGATACGCAGTATTTT. The genes are TRBV20-1 and TRBJ2-3; 9 bases are a match to TRBD1. CDR3 size: 17 residues. From germline, CDR1 is DFQATT and CDR2 SNEGSKA (reference sequence). After removal of 3 bases from V and 3 bases from J, the junction contained 13 bases not matched to a gene.

The rearrangement joins TRBV11-2 to TRBJ1-1; tentative D call: TRBD1 (5 bases). This CDR3 is 14 amino acids long. In germline, CDR1 is SGHAT, CDR2 FQNNGV. Trimming left V 3 bases short and J 3 bases short, with 11 bases between. The CDR3 here is CASSFYTGDTEAFF. DNA for the CDR3: TGTGCCAGCAGCTTCTACACAGGCGACACTGAAGCTTTCTTT. Filled out from reference TRBV11-2 and TRBJ1-1, the complete variable domain reads EAGVAQSPRYKIIEKRQSVAFWCNPISGHATLYWYQQILGQGPKLLIQFQNNGVVDDSQLPKDRFSAERLKGVDSTLKIQPAKLEDSAVYLCASSFYTGDTEAFFGQGTRLTVV.

This clonotype was picked up a small number of times. The chain combines TRBV4-1 with TRBJ1-2; D is uncertain. The CDR3 consists of 13 residues. Looked up from germline, CDR1 is MGHRA and CDR2 is YSYEKL. Trimming cost V 0 bases and J 8 bases, with 10 bases left between them. CDR3 loop: CASSQDTSWGYTF. CDR3 sequence (DNA): TGCGCCAGCAGCCAAGACACCTCGTGGGGCTACACCTTC.